The 14 T cell receptor beta chains below all came from one sample that was sequenced in a study of shared clonotypes between healthy human individuals. Here immunoSEQ multiplex PCR was the method, and the copy in TCRdb shows in-frame clones only, minus some. The top ten hold around 13% of the sample, which has more than 400,000 clones, around 80% seen once. Sequencing used PBMCs. These receptors were collected from a woman aged 40 to 49 in good health. Some clones in this sample may be carry-over from other donors' samples.

The chain links TRBV6-1 to TRBJ2-7, with 9 positions matching TRBD2. Trimming removed 5 bases from V and 3 bases from J; junction bases left unmatched: 5. The CDR3 spans 14 residues. Germline V gene data show CDR1 as MNHNS and CDR2 as SASEGT. The CDR3 reads CASSFSGRDYEQYF. Written as DNA, the CDR3 is TGTGCCAGCAGTTTTAGCGGGAGAGACTACGAGCAGTACTTC.

This chain uses TRBV10-2 with TRBJ2-2; D is undetermined. Per the germline V gene, CDR1 is WSHSY and CDR2 is SAAADI. The length of the CDR3 is 15 residues. The V end lost 3 bases, the J end lost 0 bases, and 8 bases lay between the germline ends. The CDR3 here is CASSEWRTNTGELFF. In DNA, the CDR3 is TGCGCCAGCAGTGAATGGCGGACGAACACCGGGGAGCTGTTTTTT.

With respect to this clone: This may stem from a read error, because a much larger clone lies one nucleotide away. The V call is TRBV5-4, the J call TRBJ1-2; D call uncertain. CDR3 length: 15 amino acids. Germline V gives CDR1 SGHNT, CDR2 YYREEE (reference sequence). V shed 2 bases and J shed 6 bases, with 17 bases lying between them. CDR3 coding DNA: TGTGCCAGCAGCTTAACGGTCCGCGGCGACAATGGCTACACCTTC. This codes for CASSLTVRGDNGYTF.

This chain uses TRBV6-5 with TRBJ2-1; D possibly corresponds to TRBD1 (6 bases). Germline CDR1 is MNHEY and CDR2 is SVGAGI. This CDR3 contains 14 residues. V shed 6 bases and J shed 2 bases, with 11 bases lying between them. Here the CDR3 DNA reads TGTGCCAGCAGGGCACAGGGCGCCTACAATGAGCAGTTCTTC. This encodes CASRAQGAYNEQFF.

Here the CDR3 reads CASSESPSWGSSPLHF. CDR3 in DNA: TGCGCCAGCAGTGAGTCCCCCAGTTGGGGGTCTTCACCCCTCCACTTT. The rearrangement links TRBV10-2 to TRBJ1-6; D is possibly TRBD1 (5 bases). V lost 0 bases to trimming and J lost 9 bases, with 15 bases between them. The CDR3 runs to 16 residues. Germline CDR1 is WSHSY and CDR2 is SAAADI.

The CDR3 DNA reads as TGCGCCAGCAGCCCACGGGCACAGGGGGCAGGCTCCTACAATGAGCAGTTCTTC. This gives the protein CASSPRAQGAGSYNEQFF. The chain links TRBV4-1 to TRBJ2-1, with 9 positions matching TRBD1. The CDR3 has 18 amino acids. J lost 0 bases, V lost 4 bases, and 10 bases had no gene match. CDR1 is MGHRA and CDR2 is YSYEKL in the germline V gene.

The table lists this clone with many counts. The chain has TRBV28 and TRBJ2-1; D unclear. Germline lookup yields CDR1 MDHEN and CDR2 SYDVKM. The length of the CDR3 is 12 residues. V lost 2 bases and J lost 5, with 4 bases in between. The CDR3 reads CASSLNHNEQFF. CDR3 in DNA: TGTGCCAGCAGTTTAAACCACAATGAGCAGTTCTTC. Variable domain in full (rest from reference TRBV28 and TRBJ2-1): DVKVTQSSRYLVKRTGEKVFLECVQDMDHENMFWYRQDPGLGLRLIYFSYDVKMKEKGDIPEGYSVSREKKERFSLILESASTNQTSMYLCASSLNHNEQFFGPGTRLTVL.

The genes are TRBV7-2 and TRBJ1-1; TRBD1 might be the D (6 bases). CDR1 and CDR2 (germline): SGHTA, FQGNSA. This CDR3 has 16 amino acids. V was clipped by 4 bases and J by 4 bases, with 19 bases between them. The CDR3 DNA follows: TGTGCCAGCAGCTGGGGGGCTGGGGCGACAGGCACTGAAGCTTTCTTT. This gives the protein CASSWGAGATGTEAFF.

The sample holds many counts of this clone. This CDR3 is also generated by other DNA sequences in the sample. The CDR3 nucleotides are TGTGCCAGCAGTTTACTGAACACCGGGGAGCTGTTTTTT. This encodes CASSLLNTGELFF. This chain uses TRBV27 with TRBJ2-2, with D hard to call. V was trimmed by 2 bases and J by 1 base, leaving 2 bases between them. Germline values: CDR1 MNHEY, CDR2 SMNVEV (reference sequence). The CDR3 length is 13 residues.

The chain has TRBV7-2 and TRBJ2-5, with D maybe TRBD1 (5 bases). The CDR3 consists of 14 residues. The V and J ends lost 5 bases and 1 base respectively, with 11 bases between them. CDR1 is SGHTA, CDR2 FQGNSA, per germline. This CDR3 is CASSPTGIQETQYF. The DNA for the CDR3 is TGTGCCAGCAGCCCCACAGGAATCCAAGAGACCCAGTACTTC.

The rearrangement joins TRBV10-3 to TRBJ2-7, with 11 positions matching TRBD1. The germline V gene has CDR1 ENHRY and CDR2 SYGVKD. The CDR3 is 16 amino acids. Unmatched junction bases numbered 10, after V lost 5 bases and J lost 4 bases. This chain's CDR3 is CAISPSPDRGLYEQYF. DNA for the CDR3: TGTGCCATCAGTCCCTCCCCGGACAGGGGGCTGTACGAGCAGTACTTC.

This clone has just one count. The V and J genes are TRBV4-3 and TRBJ1-4; a weak D match, TRBD1 (6 bases). This CDR3 has 13 amino acids. Trimming shortened V by 7 bases and J by 4 bases, and 10 bases separated the two germline ends. The germline V gene has CDR1 LGHNA and CDR2 YSLEER. CDR3 sequence: CASMDRNNEKLFF. CDR3 DNA sequence: TGCGCCAGCATGGACAGAAATAATGAAAAACTGTTTTTT.

The chain is built from TRBV18 and TRBJ2-2, with D tentatively TRBD2 (6 bases). Germline-derived CDR1 and CDR2 are KGHSH and LQKENI. This CDR3 is built from 16 residues. V lost 3 bases and J lost 5, with 16 bases in between. CDR3 nucleotide sequence: TGTGCCAGCTCACCCGTGGGACTCACGGGTACCGGGGAGCTGTTTTTT. Its translation is CASSPVGLTGTGELFF.

The chain carries TRBV28 and TRBJ2-7; possible D gene TRBD2, 5 bases. Germline V gives CDR1 MDHEN, CDR2 SYDVKM. The CDR3 loop spans 14 amino acids. V lost 2 bases to trimming and J lost 0 bases, with 8 bases between them. This CDR3 reads CASSLEGTSYEQYF. For the CDR3, the DNA is TGTGCCAGCAGTTTAGAGGGAACCTCCTACGAGCAGTACTTC.